Sequencing of this TCR beta chain was carried out in a study of blood T cell repertoires in COVID-19. This CDR3 is built from 16 residues. With 3 bases removed from V and 0 bases from J, the gap between germline ends came to 12 bases. Germline-derived CDR1 and CDR2 are MGHDK and SYGVNS. The study recruited people aged 18 to 89 years across approximately 24 US areas. Participants were placed into cohorts based on the clinical history they reported. Cohort 3 recovered donors had two negative PCRs, clearance, or symptom resolution. Original data processing: The assay estimated nucleated cells by amplifying reference gene primers. This table comes from immunoSEQ multiplex PCR, and its TCRdb copy is limited to in-frame clones, with some not included. V and J calls and clone size are given by that table; D and trimming were obtained from the DNA. The table shows some 300,000 clones, with about 89% occurring only once.

The chain uses TRBV25-1 and TRBJ2-1; perhaps TRBD2 as D (6 bases). This clonotype was sampled from a woman aged 40 to 50 who had recovered from COVID-19. Sequencing input: PBMCs or T cells enriched from blood (not recorded which). CDR3 DNA sequence: TGTGCCAGCAGTGATTATACTAGCAACTCCTACAATGAGCAGTTCTTC. It is translated as CASSDYTSNSYNEQFF.